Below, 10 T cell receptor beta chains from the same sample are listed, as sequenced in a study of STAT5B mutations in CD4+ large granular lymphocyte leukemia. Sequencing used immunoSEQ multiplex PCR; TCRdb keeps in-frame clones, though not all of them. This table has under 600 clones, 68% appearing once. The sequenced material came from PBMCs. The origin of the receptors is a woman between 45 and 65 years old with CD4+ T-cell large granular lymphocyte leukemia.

CDR3 sequence: CASSLAGTGSGANVLTF. The CDR3, as DNA: TGTGCCAGCAGCTTAGCGGGGACAGGGAGTGGGGCCAACGTCCTGACTTTC. This chain joins TRBV7-2 and TRBJ2-6; the match to TRBD1 covers 9 bases. The J segment lost 3 bases and the V segment lost 0 bases, leaving 3 bases of the junction unmatched. The CDR3 has 17 residues. Germline CDR1 SGHTA, CDR2 FQGNSA.

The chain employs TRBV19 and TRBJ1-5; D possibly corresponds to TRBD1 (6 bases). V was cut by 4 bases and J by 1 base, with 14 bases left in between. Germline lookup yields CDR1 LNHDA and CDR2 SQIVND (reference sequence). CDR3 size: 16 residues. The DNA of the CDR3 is TGTGCCAGTAGTAAAATACAGGGAACAAGCAATCAGCCCCAGCATTTT. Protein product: CASSKIQGTSNQPQHF. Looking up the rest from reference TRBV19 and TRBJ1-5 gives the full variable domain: DGGITQSPKYLFRKEGQNVTLSCEQNLNHDAMYWYRQDPGQGLRLIYYSQIVNDFQKGDIAEGYSVSREKKESFPLTVTSAQKNPTAFYLCASSKIQGTSNQPQHFGDGTRLSIL.

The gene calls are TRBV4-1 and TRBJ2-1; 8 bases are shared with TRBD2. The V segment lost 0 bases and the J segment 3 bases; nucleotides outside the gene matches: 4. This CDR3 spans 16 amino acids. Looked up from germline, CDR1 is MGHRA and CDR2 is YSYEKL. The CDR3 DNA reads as TGCGCCAGCAGCCAAGATCTGACTAGCGTCTACAATGAGCAGTTCTTC. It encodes CASSQDLTSVYNEQFF.

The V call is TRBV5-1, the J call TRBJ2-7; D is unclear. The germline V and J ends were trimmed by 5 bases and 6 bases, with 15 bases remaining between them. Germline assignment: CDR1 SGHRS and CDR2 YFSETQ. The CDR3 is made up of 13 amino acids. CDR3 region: CASSFDDTGEQYF. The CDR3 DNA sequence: TGCGCCAGCAGTTTTGACGACACGGGCGAGCAGTACTTC.

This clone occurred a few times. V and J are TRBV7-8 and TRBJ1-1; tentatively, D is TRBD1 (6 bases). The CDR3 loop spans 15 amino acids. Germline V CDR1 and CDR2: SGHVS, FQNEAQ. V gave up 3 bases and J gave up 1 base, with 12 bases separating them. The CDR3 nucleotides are TGTGCCAGCAGCTTTAAGAGACAGGAGAACACTGAAGCTTTCTTT. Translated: CASSFKRQENTEAFF.

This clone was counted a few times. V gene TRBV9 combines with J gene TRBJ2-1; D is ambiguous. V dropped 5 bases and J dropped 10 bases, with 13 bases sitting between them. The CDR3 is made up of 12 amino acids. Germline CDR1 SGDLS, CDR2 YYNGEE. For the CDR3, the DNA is TGTGCCAGCAGTTTAAGAGGATTCGAGCAGTTCTTC. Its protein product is CASSLRGFEQFF.

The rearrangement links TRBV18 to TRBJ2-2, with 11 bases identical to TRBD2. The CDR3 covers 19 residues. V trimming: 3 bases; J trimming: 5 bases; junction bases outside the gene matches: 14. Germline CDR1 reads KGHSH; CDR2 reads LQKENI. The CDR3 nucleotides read TGTGCCAGCTCACCTTTATCACTAGCGGGAGCGCCAGGGACCGGGGAGCTGTTTTTT. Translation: CASSPLSLAGAPGTGELFF. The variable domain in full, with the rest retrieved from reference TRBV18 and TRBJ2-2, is NAGVMQNPRHLVRRRGQEARLRCSPMKGHSHVYWYRQLPEEGLKFMVYLQKENIIDESGMPKERFSAEFPKEGPSILRIQQVVRGDSAAYFCASSPLSLAGAPGTGELFFGEGSRLTVL.

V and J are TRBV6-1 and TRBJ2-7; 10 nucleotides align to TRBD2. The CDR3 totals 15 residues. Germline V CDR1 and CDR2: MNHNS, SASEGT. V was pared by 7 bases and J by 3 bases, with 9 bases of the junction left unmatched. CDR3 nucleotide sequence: TGTGCCAGCACCCAAGGACTAGCGGCATTCTACGAGCAGTACTTC. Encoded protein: CASTQGLAAFYEQYF.

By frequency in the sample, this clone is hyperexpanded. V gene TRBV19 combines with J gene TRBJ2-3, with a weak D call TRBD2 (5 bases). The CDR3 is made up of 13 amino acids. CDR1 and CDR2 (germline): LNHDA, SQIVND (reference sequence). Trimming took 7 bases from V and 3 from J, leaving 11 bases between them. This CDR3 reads CASKAVGTDTQYF. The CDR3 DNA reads TGTGCCAGTAAAGCGGTGGGGACAGATACGCAGTATTTT.

CDR3 protein: CASTSTGNSPLHF. As DNA, the CDR3 is TGTGCCAGCACATCGACAGGGAATTCACCCCTCCACTTT. J is TRBJ1-6 and V is TRBV25-1, with TRBD1 identical over 7 bases. V was pared by 7 bases and J by 7 bases, with 4 bases of the junction left unmatched. This CDR3 has 13 amino acids. The germline CDR1 and CDR2 sequences are MGHDK and SYGVNS.